This is a list of T cell receptor beta chains from one sample in a study of blood T cell repertoires in COVID-19. Libraries were prepared by immunoSEQ multiplex PCR; TCRdb keeps only in-frame clonotypes and omits some of them. The table lists 310,000 or so clones, 75% to 90% of them singletons. The sequencing input was PBMCs or T cells enriched from blood (not recorded which). Receptors were obtained from a middle-aged woman who had recovered from COVID-19. Both conserved end residues are part of each CDR3. Fields, in order: clone size, J gene, D gene, V gene, CDR3 DNA, CDR3 protein. A D gene is named only where the DNA matches it firmly. Expanded clones get a size class; other rows say once, few or many, or leave the size out.

>NA|TRBJ1-5|NA|TRBV7-9
TGTGCCAGCAGCTTAGCAGGGGGTTATAACAATCAGCCCCAGCATTTT
CASSLAGGYNNQPQHF
>NA|TRBJ2-3|TRBD2|TRBV9
TGTGCCAGCAGCGTAGTAGCGGGAGACACAGATACGCAGTATTTT
CASSVVAGDTDTQYF
>NA|TRBJ1-5|NA|TRBV7-9
TGTGCCAGCAGCCGCGGGGGGCTCAATCAGCCCCAGCATTTT
CASSRGGLNQPQHF
>NA|TRBJ1-2|TRBD1|TRBV6-1
TGTGCCAGCAGTGACGGACAGGGGTCTAACTATGGCTACACCTTC
CASSDGQGSNYGYTF
>NA|TRBJ2-5|TRBD2|TRBV11-3
TGTGCCAGCAGCTTAGGGGCCACGACTAGCCTTTCGTACCAAGAGACCCAGTACTTC
CASSLGATTSLSYQETQYF
>NA|TRBJ1-1|NA|TRBV18
TGTGCCAGCTCACCAGTTAGCGGCATGAACACTGAAGCTTTCTTT
CASSPVSGMNTEAFF
>NA|TRBJ2-5|NA|TRBV12-3/TRBV12-4
TGTGCCAGCAGGACAACAGAGACCCAGTACTTC
CASRTTETQYF
>NA|TRBJ1-2|NA|TRBV28
TGTGCCAGCAGTTCACCGGACAGTACTAACTATGGCTACACCTTC
CASSSPDSTNYGYTF
>NA|TRBJ1-5|NA|TRBV2
TGTGCCAGCAAGGGAGGGAGCCAGCCCCAGCATTTT
CASKGGSQPQHF
>once|TRBJ1-1|NA|TRBV18
TGTGCCAGCTCACCAGTTGTGACAGCGAACACTGAAGCTTTCTTT
CASSPVVTANTEAFF
>NA|TRBJ1-3|NA|TRBV9
TGTGCCAGCAGCGTAGACTCCTTCTCTGGAAACACCATATATTTT
CASSVDSFSGNTIYF
>NA|TRBJ1-1|NA|TRBV11-2
TGTGCCAGCAGCTTAGGGGACATGAACACTGAAGCTTTCTTT
CASSLGDMNTEAFF
>NA|TRBJ2-1|TRBD2|TRBV7-2
TGTGCCAGCAGCTTAACTAGCGGCTACAATGAGCAGTTCTTC
CASSLTSGYNEQFF
>NA|TRBJ2-1|TRBD2|TRBV24-1
TGTGCCACCAGTGAGTGGACTAGCGGTAATGAGCAGTTCTTC
CATSEWTSGNEQFF
>NA|TRBJ2-3|TRBD2|TRBV5-1
TGCGCCAGCAGCCAGACTAGCGGGAGGTGGACAGATACGCAGTATTTT
CASSQTSGRWTDTQYF
>NA|TRBJ1-4|NA|TRBV19
TGTGCCAGTAGTATCGGTAACCAGGGGACAACTAATGAAAAACTGTTTTTT
CASSIGNQGTTNEKLFF
>NA|TRBJ1-1|NA|TRBV6-2/TRBV6-3
TGTGCCAGCAGTTACTCGAGAGAGATTGCTTTCTTT
CASSYSREIAFF
>NA|TRBJ1-1|NA|TRBV24-1
TGTGCCACCAGTGATCCGGGTACTGAAGCTTTCTTT
CATSDPGTEAFF
>NA|TRBJ2-5|NA|TRBV27
TGTGCCAGCAGTCCCATAAGCCCAATTCCTTTGAGCCAAGAGACCCAGTACTTC
CASSPISPIPLSQETQYF
>NA|TRBJ2-7|NA|TRBV23-1
TGCGCCAGCAGTCAATCCGTGGGGGGGCTCTACTACGAGCAGTACTTC
CASSQSVGGLYYEQYF
>NA|TRBJ1-6|NA|TRBV18
TGTGCCAGCTCACCACTCGCGGGGGATAATTCACCCCTCCACTTT
CASSPLAGDNSPLHF